These 27 T cell receptor beta chains originate from one sample sequenced in a study of breast tumors, draining lymph nodes, adjacent tissues. TCRdb independently ran MiXCR on the multiplex PCR reads; one entry per CDR3 protein. This table has around 190,000 distinct CDR3 sequences, 30% to 35% appearing once. Samples came from axillary lymph nodes draining the breast cancer. Sequencing was performed on axillary lymph node tissue. The receptor set was obtained from a female donor with breast cancer. Some clones in this sample may be carry-over from other donors' samples.

Notes on this clonotype: This likely comes from a read error, as the CDR3 has no conserved phenylalanine or tryptophan at its end. The limits of the CDR3 on the DNA are not certain, so only TCRdb's listed CDR3 is given. The chain has TRBV12-3 or TRBV12-4 and TRBJ2-5. The CDR3 extends over 15 residues, inclusive of both ends. The CDR3 loop is CASSLMGRYQETQCS.

The chain couples TRBV2 to TRBJ2-5; no definite D call. The CDR3 consists of 16 residues. CDR1 and CDR2 (germline): SNHLY, FYNNEI. The ends were cut back, 2 bases at V and 7 bases at J, with 20 bases in the middle. CDR3 nucleotide sequence: TGTGCCAGCAGTGAAACGACCTGGGTCCTGTCAGGGACCCAGTACTTC. Protein: CASSETTWVLSGTQYF.

This clonotype was observed many times. This chain connects TRBV27 to TRBJ1-6; D not certain. The CDR3 totals 14 residues. Germline CDR1 is MNHEY and CDR2 is SMNVEV (reference sequence). The V gene lost 4 bases and the J gene lost 8 bases, with 12 bases spanning the gap. The CDR3 sequence is CASSSRPTHSPLHF. The CDR3 coding sequence is TGTGCCAGCAGTTCCCGCCCGACACATTCACCCCTCCACTTT.

This clonotype counts as medium-sized (0.01 to 0.1%). The V gene is TRBV30, the J gene TRBJ1-5; 9 nucleotides line up with TRBD1. The CDR3 runs 14 residues. With V trimmed by 0 bases and J by 4 bases, 1 base remained unmatched. The germline CDR1 and CDR2 sequences are GTSNPN and SVGIG (reference sequence). In nucleotides, the CDR3 is TGTGCCTGGAGTGTAGGACAGGGGAATCAGCCCCAGCATTTT. This sequence encodes CAWSVGQGNQPQHF.

This rearrangement joins TRBV6-2 or TRBV6-3 to TRBJ2-3; D uncertain. The ends were cut back, 6 bases at V and 4 bases at J, with 8 bases in the middle. Germline V gives CDR1 MNHEY, CDR2 SVGEGT. The CDR3 spans 12 residues. The CDR3: CASRRTADTQYF. Written as DNA, the CDR3 is TGTGCCAGCAGACGAACCGCAGATACGCAGTATTTT.

The genes are TRBV20-1 and TRBJ2-1; 12 nucleotides line up with TRBD2. The CDR3 covers 18 residues. CDR1 is DFQATT, CDR2 SNEGSKA, per germline (reference sequence). V dropped 5 bases and J dropped 1; count of bases not matched to a gene: 12. Here the CDR3 DNA reads TGCAGTGCTGTCCGGACTAGCGGGGCTGTATCGTCCTACAATGAGCAGTTCTTC. As protein: CSAVRTSGAVSSYNEQFF.

The chain carries TRBV6-5 and TRBJ2-1; perhaps TRBD2 as D (6 bases). The germline V gene has CDR1 MNHEY and CDR2 SVGAGI. The V end lost 0 bases, the J end lost 7 bases, and 7 bases lay between the germline ends. This CDR3 region has 13 residues. CDR3 nucleotides: TGTGCCAGCAGTTACTCGGAGGGAAATGAGCAGTTCTTC. Protein sequence: CASSYSEGNEQFF.

This clonotype was observed many times. V gene TRBV6-6 combines with J gene TRBJ2-2, with a tentative D call TRBD2 (6 bases). There are 15 residues in the CDR3. V was cut by 6 bases and J by 0 bases, with 11 bases left in between. Germline assignment: CDR1 MNHNY and CDR2 SVGAGI (reference sequence). The CDR3 loop reads CASRGAGANTGELFF. Here the CDR3 DNA reads TGTGCCAGCAGAGGAGCGGGCGCGAACACCGGGGAGCTGTTTTTT.

A single count supports this clonotype. A much bigger clone sits one base away, suggesting this may be a read error. Lacking the conserved final phenylalanine or tryptophan, this CDR3 likely reflects a read error. The chain carries TRBV19 and TRBJ2-5; tentatively, D is TRBD2 (7 bases). The CDR3 extends over 16 amino acids. The V and J ends lost 7 bases and 4 bases respectively, with 22 bases between them. Germline loops: CDR1 LNHDA, CDR2 SQIVND (reference sequence). The CDR3 here is CASTPGAGASIETQYC. The CDR3 region has the DNA TGTGCCAGTACCCCAGGGGCGGGGGCCAGCATAGAGACCCAGTACTGC.

There are many counts of this clonotype. This chain joins TRBV9 and TRBJ1-2, with D possibly being TRBD1 (6 bases). Trimming left V 3 bases short and J 0 bases short, with 12 bases between. Germline V CDR1 and CDR2: SGDLS, YYNGEE. The CDR3 spans 15 residues. DNA for the CDR3: TGTGCCAGCAGCGCCCCGGACAGAGCTAACTATGGCTACACCTTC. Protein sequence: CASSAPDRANYGYTF. Variable domain in full (rest from reference TRBV9 and TRBJ1-2): DSGVTQTPKHLITATGQRVTLRCSPRSGDLSVYWYQQSLDQGLQFLIQYYNGEERAKGNILERFSAQQFPDLHSELNLSSLELGDSALYFCASSAPDRANYGYTFGSGTRLTVV.

This clonotype was counted ten times or more. The rearrangement joins TRBV3-1 to TRBJ2-7, with unresolved D. Trimming took off 3 bases at V and 6 bases at J, with 12 bases between the two ends. Germline V lookup: CDR1 LGHDT, CDR2 YNNKEL (reference sequence). The CDR3 spans 13 residues. The CDR3 loop is CASSQSLFTEQYF. Written as DNA, the CDR3 is TGTGCCAGCAGCCAGTCATTGTTTACCGAGCAGTACTTC.

This clonotype has a count of ten or more. J is TRBJ2-2 and V is TRBV5-4; tentative D call: TRBD1 (5 bases). V was shortened by 0 bases and J by 1 base, with 10 bases between the two germline ends. CDR1 and CDR2 from the germline V gene are SGHNT and YYREEE (reference sequence). The length of the CDR3 is 16 residues. The CDR3 nucleotides read TGTGCCAGCAGCTTGGTGGGGCTAAGGAACACCGGGGAGCTGTTTTTT. Protein sequence: CASSLVGLRNTGELFF.

The gene calls are TRBV24-1 and TRBJ2-5; D not resolved. Germline lookup yields CDR1 KGHDR and CDR2 SFDVKD. The CDR3 is 16 residues long. The ends were cut back, 2 bases at V and 1 base at J, with 13 bases in the middle. CDR3 nucleotides: TGTGCCACCAGTGATTCTATTGCTAGGGTCCAAGAGACCCAGTACTTC. It is translated as CATSDSIARVQETQYF.

This clonotype was detected many times. The chain couples TRBV7-2 to TRBJ1-2; TRBD1 matches at 7 bases. The trim removed 5 bases at V and 0 bases at J, leaving 3 bases unmatched. This CDR3 contains 14 residues. Germline V gene data show CDR1 as SGHTA and CDR2 as FQGNSA. DNA of the CDR3: TGTGCCAGCAGCCTGACAGGGCCTAACTATGGCTACACCTTC. It encodes CASSLTGPNYGYTF.

This clonotype has only a few counts. The gene calls are TRBV20-1 and TRBJ2-1, with D unclear. The germline gives CDR1 DFQATT, CDR2 SNEGSKA (reference sequence). The CDR3 runs to 14 residues. V lost 0 bases to trimming and J lost 9 bases, with 15 bases between them. As DNA, the CDR3 is TGCAGTGCTAGAGAGCCAAGAAGGGTGACTGAGCAGTTCTTC. It is translated as CSAREPRRVTEQFF.

There are many counts of this clonotype. The V call is TRBV6-2 or TRBV6-3, the J call TRBJ1-2; no firm D call. Deletions cut 2 bases from V and 0 bases from J, with 1 base between. Germline V CDR1 and CDR2: MNHEY, SVGEGT. The CDR3 runs to 12 residues. CDR3 region: CASSYPNYGYTF. The DNA for the CDR3 is TGTGCCAGCAGTTACCCTAACTATGGCTACACCTTC.

On this clonotype itself: A single base separates this from a much larger clone, so it may be a read error. The V and J genes are TRBV6-2 or TRBV6-3 and TRBJ1-4, with D maybe TRBD1 (6 bases). Germline CDR1 reads MNHEY; CDR2 reads SVGEGT. This CDR3 has 14 amino acids. Between the trimmed V and J ends, which lost 9 bases and 10 bases, there was a span of 21 bases. The chain's CDR3 is CASNMATGHGKLFF. In DNA form, the CDR3 reads TGTGCCAGTAACATGGCCACAGGGCACGGAAAACTGTTTTTT.

To note about this clonotype: This could be a read error, since a much larger clone is one nucleotide away. The rearrangement links TRBV11-3 to TRBJ2-1, with 7 nucleotides matching TRBD1. The CDR3 extends over 17 amino acids. In germline, CDR1 is SGHNT, CDR2 YENEEA. The CDR3 DNA sequence: TGTGCCGGCAGCTCCTCCGGTGACAGGGACCCCCTCGATGAGCAGTTCTTC. This encodes CAGSSSGDRDPLDEQFF.

Note on this clonotype: This may come from a read error, since a much larger clone is one base off. The chain uses TRBV7-2 and TRBJ2-1; 7 bases align to TRBD2. The CDR3 loop spans 13 amino acids. Germline V lookup: CDR1 SGHTA, CDR2 FQGNSA. CDR3 nucleotides: TGTGCTAGCAGCTTGGGCGGGAGAAATGGGCAGTTCTTC. Protein product: CASSLGGRNGQFF.

This clonotype showed up many times. The chain joins TRBV7-9 to TRBJ2-2; 10 nucleotides match TRBD1. In germline, CDR1 is SEHNR, CDR2 FQNEAQ (reference sequence). Trimming cost V 5 bases and J 4 bases; bases outside gene matches: 7. This CDR3 has 16 residues. The DNA for the CDR3 is TGTGCCAGCAGCCCCGGGACAGGGGTCGTCACCGGGGAGCTGTTTTTT. Protein: CASSPGTGVVTGELFF.

This clonotype was recorded many times. The chain links TRBV7-8 to TRBJ2-7; 8 bases agree with TRBD2. Trimming cost V 3 bases and J 0 bases; bases outside gene matches: 7. Per the germline V gene, CDR1 is SGHVS and CDR2 is FQNEAQ. This CDR3 is built from 16 residues. The chain's CDR3 is CASSFQFAGGSYEQYF. The DNA of the CDR3 is TGTGCCAGCAGCTTCCAATTCGCGGGGGGCTCCTACGAGCAGTACTTC.

This clonotype was detected many times. The chain has TRBV5-1 and TRBJ2-7; tentative D call: TRBD1 (5 bases). CDR3 length: 15 residues. In germline, CDR1 is SGHRS, CDR2 YFSETQ. V lost 0 bases to trimming and J lost 0 bases, with 10 bases between them. The DNA for the CDR3 is TGCGCCAGCAGCTTGGCCTCAGGGCGCTCCTACGAGCAGTACTTC. This gives the protein CASSLASGRSYEQYF.

The CDR3 region is CSAKDPGQTAGNTIYF. CDR3 coding DNA: TGCAGTGCTAAAGATCCGGGACAGACTGCTGGAAACACCATATATTTT. The chain recombines TRBV20-1 with TRBJ1-3, with TRBD1 matching over 7 bases. The J segment lost 2 bases and the V segment lost 4 bases, leaving 11 bases of the junction unmatched. From germline, CDR1 is DFQATT and CDR2 SNEGSKA (reference sequence). The CDR3 length is 16 residues.

This clonotype was counted many times. The chain employs TRBV24-1 and TRBJ1-5, with TRBD1 matching 7 bases. V lost 4 bases to trimming and J lost 6 bases; unmatched junction nucleotides: 11. CDR3 size: 16 residues. Germline V gives CDR1 KGHDR, CDR2 SFDVKD. The CDR3 region is CATSEGQDSVGQPQHF. CDR3 in DNA: TGTGCCACCAGTGAAGGACAGGATTCTGTAGGTCAGCCCCAGCATTTT.

At least ten counts were recorded for this clonotype. This sequence joins TRBV6-6 and TRBJ2-7; D unclear. Germline lookup yields CDR1 MNHNY and CDR2 SVGAGI (reference sequence). V was trimmed by 0 bases and J by 3 bases, leaving 9 bases between them. This CDR3 region has 14 residues. CDR3 amino acids: CASSYSIGNYEQYF. The CDR3 nucleotides read TGTGCCAGCAGTTACTCGATAGGGAACTACGAGCAGTACTTC.

This clonotype was detected many times. The V gene is TRBV11-3, the J gene TRBJ2-5; 12 bases line up with TRBD2. The length of the CDR3 is 14 residues. With V trimmed by 6 bases and J by 5 bases, 4 bases remained unmatched. The germline V gene encodes CDR1 SGHNT and CDR2 YENEEA. The CDR3 sequence is CASRHGLAGETQYF. The CDR3 bases are TGTGCCAGCAGACACGGACTAGCGGGGGAGACCCAGTACTTC.

With respect to this clonotype: This could be a read error, since a much larger clone is one nucleotide away. J is TRBJ2-7 and V is TRBV6-6, with D possibly matching TRBD2 (6 bases). Trimming cost V 6 bases and J 5 bases, with 17 bases left between them. This CDR3 region has 14 residues. Germline values: CDR1 MNHNY, CDR2 SVGAGI (reference sequence). The DNA for the CDR3 is TGTGCCAGCAGGGAGGTGGTGGGGAGGAACGAGCAGTACTTC. Residues: CASREVVGRNEQYF.